These 28 T cell receptor beta chains share one sample of origin, sequenced in a study of cytomegalovirus exposure and HLA in healthy donors. PCR involved 60 Vbeta and 13 Jbeta primers. Profiled with immunoSEQ multiplex PCR; TCRdb holds only in-frame clones, not every one. The sample contains 120,000 to 150,000 clones, 60% to 85% of which appear only once. The material sequenced was PBMCs. The receptors shown here come from a man aged 40-50 years in good health and CMV-seropositive.

The chain links TRBV2 to TRBJ2-4; 9 bases are shared with TRBD2. In germline, CDR1 is SNHLY, CDR2 FYNNEI. The V and J ends lost 7 bases and 9 bases, in that order; junction bases with no gene match: 16. The CDR3 has 16 residues. The CDR3 DNA follows: TGTGCCAGCATTCAGCTCTTCGAAGCGGGAGGTGGCATTCAGTACTTC. Encoded protein: CASIQLFEAGGGIQYF.

The V call is TRBV4-3, the J call TRBJ1-2; TRBD1 is a possible D gene (5 bases). Trimming shortened V by 4 bases and J by 4 bases, and 13 bases separated the two germline ends. This CDR3 has 14 amino acids. Germline CDR1 LGHNA, CDR2 YSLEER. Written as DNA, the CDR3 is TGCGCCAGCAGCCCGGGGACTAACCCCTATGGCTACACCTTC. Translation gives CASSPGTNPYGYTF.

This chain connects TRBV4-3 to TRBJ2-1; D perhaps matches TRBD1 (6 bases). Germline V lookup: CDR1 LGHNA, CDR2 YSLEER. V was cut by 4 bases and J by 3 bases, with 25 bases left in between. The CDR3 loop spans 19 amino acids. The CDR3 bases are TGCGCCAGCAGCCGCAACCGGGACAAGACCGTTTTATTCTACAATGAGCAGTTCTTC. This encodes CASSRNRDKTVLFYNEQFF.

About this clone itself: A read error may produce the germline difference seen at one junction end. The chain carries TRBV7-9 and TRBJ2-5; D gene unclear. This CDR3 comprises 14 residues. Per the germline V gene, CDR1 is SEHNR and CDR2 is FQNEAQ (reference sequence). The CDR3 loop is CSSSLALDQETQYF. The CDR3 DNA reads TGTTCCAGCAGCTTAGCTCTAGATCAAGAGACCCAGTACTTC.

This clone turned up a few times. The chain employs TRBV5-4 and TRBJ2-7; D is uncertain. CDR3 length equals 11 residues. Germline lookup yields CDR1 SGHNT and CDR2 YYREEE (reference sequence). With 2 bases removed from V and 5 bases from J, the gap between germline ends came to 5 bases. This chain's CDR3 is CASSFNNEQYF. The CDR3 DNA is TGTGCCAGCAGCTTTAATAACGAGCAGTACTTC.

The rearrangement joins TRBV5-6 to TRBJ2-2; 10 bases are a match to TRBD2. Germline loops: CDR1 SGHDT, CDR2 YYEEEE. With V trimmed by 2 bases and J by 1 base, 8 bases remained unmatched. This CDR3 contains 18 residues. The CDR3 reads CASSFGLAETGNTGELFF. In nucleotides, the CDR3 is TGTGCCAGCAGCTTCGGACTAGCGGAAACGGGGAACACCGGGGAGCTGTTTTTT.

This clone was seen just once. The V gene is TRBV27, the J gene TRBJ2-5; TRBD1 matches 8 bases. V lost 2 bases, J lost 4 bases, and 18 bases stayed unmatched. This CDR3 has 19 amino acids. CDR1 is MNHEY and CDR2 is SMNVEV in the germline V gene (reference sequence). As DNA, the CDR3 is TGTGCCAGCAGTTTAGTTCCGCTCGGACCCCGGACAGGGTTAGAGACCCAGTACTTC. Translating gives CASSLVPLGPRTGLETQYF.

CDR3 sequence reads: CATRTGERVGILADTQYF. Here the CDR3 DNA reads TGTGCCACCAGAACAGGGGAAAGGGTTGGAATCTTGGCAGATACGCAGTATTTT. The gene calls are TRBV19 and TRBJ2-3; 7 nucleotides match TRBD1. This CDR3 has 18 amino acids. The V gene's germline CDR1 is LNHDA and CDR2 SQIVND (reference sequence). V gave up 10 bases and J gave up 4 bases; unmatched junction bases: 23.

The V gene is TRBV10-1, the J gene TRBJ2-7; 9 positions match TRBD2. V dropped 5 bases and J dropped 3; count of bases not matched to a gene: 8. This CDR3 has 15 residues. Germline CDR1 WNHNN, CDR2 SYGVQD (reference sequence). In nucleotides, the CDR3 is TGCGCCAGCAGTAAGACCGGGACTAGCTTCTACGAGCAGTACTTC. Its translation: CASSKTGTSFYEQYF.

The rearrangement joins TRBV27 to TRBJ2-5; maybe TRBD1 (6 bases). The DNA end is more similar to TRBJ2-7, so the J call may be wrong. The CDR3 consists of 14 residues. Germline V gene sequence: CDR1 MNHEY, CDR2 SMNVEV (reference sequence). The CDR3 spells CASSHNRVPYEQYF. In DNA form, the CDR3 reads TGTGCCAGCAGTCATAACAGGGTTCCCTACGAGCAGTACTTC.

This rearrangement joins TRBV18 to TRBJ2-7, with 7 bases fitting TRBD1. V gave up 5 bases and J gave up 7 bases; unmatched junction bases: 11. This CDR3 contains 14 residues. Germline V gives CDR1 KGHSH, CDR2 LQKENI. The CDR3 reads CASSISGGSLEQYF. The CDR3, as DNA: TGTGCCAGCTCAATATCAGGGGGTTCCCTGGAGCAGTACTTC.

This clone turned up a few times. The chain recombines TRBV5-1 with TRBJ2-1; D unclear. CDR1 and CDR2 from the germline V gene are SGHRS and YFSETQ. The length of the CDR3 is 13 residues. V was shortened by 6 bases and J by 6 bases, with 13 bases between the two germline ends. In nucleotides, the CDR3 is TGCGCCAGCACCTACTCTAACGGCAATGAGCAGTTCTTC. It codes for CASTYSNGNEQFF.

The rearrangement uses TRBV4-3 and TRBJ2-7; TRBD2 matches 8 bases. Germline V CDR1 and CDR2: LGHNA, YSLEER. V lost 4 bases and J lost 5; bases outside the gene matches: 13. The CDR3 sequence is 16 residues long. CDR3 DNA: TGCGCCAGCAGCCCCTCAAACGGGGGGGCGATAGACGAGCAGTACTTC. Translated: CASSPSNGGAIDEQYF.

The chain employs TRBV7-3 and TRBJ1-1, with D uncertain. Trimming shortened V by 2 bases and J by 2 bases, and 15 bases separated the two germline ends. CDR1 and CDR2 from the germline V gene are SGHTA and FQGTGA. The CDR3 covers 16 residues. The CDR3 coding sequence is TGTGCCAGCAGCTTACGTCCAGCGTATGAAAACACTGAAGCTTTCTTT. Translation gives CASSLRPAYENTEAFF.

This chain joins TRBV5-4 and TRBJ2-5; 7 nucleotides match TRBD2. Germline V gives CDR1 SGHNT, CDR2 YYREEE (reference sequence). With 6 bases clipped from V and 5 bases from J, the junction kept 16 bases outside the gene matches. This CDR3 comprises 16 residues. The CDR3 DNA is TGTGCCAGCACCCTGGCTAGGGGAGGGCCGGGGGAGACCCAGTACTTC. Protein product: CASTLARGGPGETQYF.

The gene calls are TRBV14 and TRBJ2-5; 7 nucleotides agree with TRBD2. Trimming removed 3 bases from V and 5 bases from J; junction bases left unmatched: 0. Germline CDR1 SGHDN, CDR2 FVKESK. The CDR3 has 12 residues. CDR3 region: CASSQGGETQYF. CDR3 bases: TGTGCCAGCAGCCAGGGAGGGGAGACCCAGTACTTC.

The chain joins TRBV25-1 to TRBJ2-7, with TRBD1 matching 8 bases. Germline V gene lookup returns CDR1 MGHDK and CDR2 SYGVNS. V shed 5 bases, J shed 2 bases, and the junction held 14 bases outside the gene matches. This CDR3 is built from 17 residues. CDR3 loop: CASSQNYWGTGAYEQYF. The CDR3 nucleotides read TGTGCCAGCAGTCAAAATTATTGGGGGACAGGAGCCTACGAGCAGTACTTC.

V is TRBV4-2 and J is TRBJ2-1; possibly TRBD2 for D (6 bases). Looked up from germline, CDR1 is LGHNA and CDR2 is YNFKEQ. This CDR3 contains 16 residues. V dropped 0 bases and J dropped 9 bases, with 18 bases sitting between them. CDR3 coding DNA: TGTGCCAGCAGCCAAGAGTCCGGGGGATTTGCAAGTGAGCAGTTCTTC. Translating it yields CASSQESGGFASEQFF.

The rearrangement uses TRBV6-5 and TRBJ1-2; possibly TRBD1 for D (5 bases). Per the germline V gene, CDR1 is MNHEY and CDR2 is SVGAGI. This CDR3 is 16 amino acids long. The V end was cut by 0 bases, the J end by 1 base, with 12 bases between. CDR3 region: CASSYSGQQVNYGYTF. CDR3 coding DNA: TGTGCCAGCAGTTACTCGGGGCAGCAAGTTAACTATGGCTACACCTTC.

The genes are TRBV5-1 and TRBJ2-7; 11 positions match TRBD2. In germline, CDR1 is SGHRS, CDR2 YFSETQ. This CDR3 has 19 amino acids. J lost 1 base, V lost 0 bases, and 12 bases had no gene match. The CDR3 loop is CASSLEPQTSGISSYEQYF. The CDR3 nucleotides read TGCGCCAGCAGCTTGGAACCCCAGACTAGCGGGATTAGTTCCTACGAGCAGTACTTC.

This chain connects TRBV28 to TRBJ1-2; the match to TRBD1 covers 7 bases. Germline V gene sequence: CDR1 MDHEN, CDR2 SYDVKM. Trimming removed 5 bases from V and 4 bases from J; junction bases left unmatched: 10. The CDR3 length is 15 residues. CDR3 residues: CASSTYRGASYGYTF. Here the CDR3 DNA reads TGTGCCAGCAGTACCTACAGGGGAGCTTCCTATGGCTACACCTTC.

The genes are TRBV29-1 and TRBJ2-5; D is possibly TRBD2 (5 bases). This CDR3 is 14 amino acids long. Trimming took 0 bases from V and 1 from J, leaving 9 bases between them. Germline CDR1 is SQVTM and CDR2 is ANQGSEA. Here the CDR3 DNA reads TGCAGCGTTGAAGATTGGGGAGTCCAAGAGACCCAGTACTTC. Its translation is CSVEDWGVQETQYF.

J is TRBJ2-1 and V is TRBV11-3; 9 bases fit TRBD2. V shed 5 bases, J shed 6 bases, and the junction held 2 bases outside the gene matches. Germline lookup yields CDR1 SGHNT and CDR2 YENEEA. The CDR3 runs to 13 residues. CDR3 coding DNA: TGTGCCAGCAGCCCGACTAGCGGCAATGAGCAGTTCTTC. Protein product: CASSPTSGNEQFF.

The chain employs TRBV2 and TRBJ2-1, with 8 bases identical to TRBD2. Germline V gene lookup returns CDR1 SNHLY and CDR2 FYNNEI. J was trimmed by 3 bases and V by 4 bases; bases with no gene match: 8. The CDR3 length is 16 residues. The CDR3 loop is CASSVGAGVGYNEQFF. Here the CDR3 DNA reads TGTGCCAGCAGTGTTGGAGCGGGAGTAGGCTACAATGAGCAGTTCTTC. Filled out from reference TRBV2 and TRBJ2-1, the complete variable domain reads EPEVTQTPSHQVTQMGQEVILRCVPISNHLYFYWYRQILGQKVEFLVSFYNNEISEKSEIFDDQFSVERPDGSNFTLKIRSTKLEDSAMYFCASSVGAGVGYNEQFFGPGTRLTVL.

This CDR3 is CASRWQGWGSQPQHF. In nucleotides, the CDR3 is TGTGCCAGCAGGTGGCAGGGTTGGGGAAGTCAGCCCCAGCATTTT. This rearrangement joins TRBV28 to TRBJ1-5, with D maybe TRBD1 (5 bases). The germline gives CDR1 MDHEN, CDR2 SYDVKM. The CDR3 has 15 amino acids. Deletions cut 6 bases from V and 6 bases from J, with 18 bases between. The complete variable domain, with remaining parts taken from reference TRBV28 and TRBJ1-5, reads DVKVTQSSRYLVKRTGEKVFLECVQDMDHENMFWYRQDPGLGLRLIYFSYDVKMKEKGDIPEGYSVSREKKERFSLILESASTNQTSMYLCASRWQGWGSQPQHFGDGTRLSIL.

The CDR3 reads CASTEGTRGYEQYF. CDR3 in DNA: TGTGCCAGCACCGAAGGTACTCGCGGCTACGAGCAGTACTTC. V usage is TRBV6-1 and J usage is TRBJ2-7, with no clear D. This CDR3 contains 14 residues. V dropped 7 bases and J dropped 3 bases, with 16 bases sitting between them. Germline CDR1 is MNHNS and CDR2 is SASEGT.

The chain combines TRBV7-3 with TRBJ1-1; 7 bases are a match to TRBD1. Germline trimming cut 4 bases from V and 3 bases from J; bases unmatched to any gene: 5. The length of the CDR3 is 14 residues. The V gene's germline CDR1 is SGHTA and CDR2 FQGTGA. This chain's CDR3 is CASSSRTGDTEAFF. The CDR3 DNA follows: TGTGCCAGCAGCTCCCGGACAGGAGACACTGAAGCTTTCTTT.

The rearrangement uses TRBV19 and TRBJ2-7, with TRBD1 matching over 9 bases. The CDR3 covers 15 residues. Trimming at V came to 3 bases and at J to 5 bases, leaving 8 bases not matched to a gene. CDR1 is LNHDA and CDR2 is SQIVND in the germline V gene (reference sequence). For the CDR3, the DNA is TGTGCCAGTAGTATTACAGGGGGCCCTTTGGACGAGCAGTACTTC. Translating gives CASSITGGPLDEQYF.